The rows below give T cell receptor beta chains drawn from one sample of a study of identical twins. TCRdb reprocessed the 5' RACE reads via MiXCR and lists one record per CDR3 protein. Counted here are roughly 290,000 distinct CDR3 sequences, around 9.7% occurring once; the ten biggest clones make up roughly 6.8%. The sample also formed part of further work on yellow fever vaccine responses in identical twins.

The sample comprised CD8+ T cells sorted from blood. These TCRs come from a woman between 18 and 29 years old in good health. The conserved cysteine and the conserved F or W are not part of the CDR3 here. Only some rows state a clone size, as once, few, many or a class for expanded clones.

V gene	clone size	CDR3 protein
TRBV7-7	.	ASSYSGGDTKNTGELF
TRBV9	.	ASSAPGQPYEQY
TRBV5-5	.	ASSHWDSWPGHEQY
TRBV20-1	few	SPKKAGTSHYEQY
TRBV24-1	.	ATSEPGPEETQY
TRBV15	.	ATSTTGNEQY
TRBV25-1	.	ASSAPGQGANTEAF
TRBV20-1	many	SATPGLADY
TRBV3-1	many	ASSQDTEGGSRF
TRBV5-1	many	ASSLAASGINEQF
TRBV11-2	.	ASSLDLGQGARGEQF
TRBV5-6	many	ASRSQGTTYEQY
TRBV27	few	ASSLTGFGTKNIQY
TRBV6-5	.	ASSYAKGIEQF
TRBV25-1	few	ASSDKDQY
TRBV2	.	ASSEGRAAYEQY
TRBV4-3	few	ASSQERIGGGFTDTQY
TRBV6-5	.	ASSYSKGAPEGYT